This TCR beta chain was captured by sequencing in a study of blood T cell repertoires in COVID-19. Study summary: Collection of acute and convalescent COVID-19 samples took place in the United States, Italy and Spain. Sources were T cells, B-cell-depleted T cells, or PBMCs; the material itself was cDNA or gDNA.

Which cohort a participant joined came from the clinical history participants gave. From germline, CDR1 is LNHDA and CDR2 SQIVND (reference sequence). This CDR3 contains 19 residues. The ends lost 5 bases at V and 3 bases at J; junction bases unmatched: 16. How the authors handled the data: The assay estimated nucleated cells by amplifying reference gene primers. Profiled with immunoSEQ multiplex PCR; TCRdb holds only in-frame clones, not every one. The DNA gave D and trimming, while V, J and clone size come from that table. The repertoire holds around 150,000 clones, with approximately 88% as singletons.

The sequencing sample was made of PBMCs or T cells enriched from blood (not recorded which). The chain uses TRBV19 and TRBJ2-1, with TRBD2 matching over 10 bases. The TCR sequence derives from an older man who had been exposed to COVID-19. The CDR3 here is CASSPPPPVAGGLYNEQFF. In DNA, the CDR3 is TGTGCCAGTAGTCCCCCTCCCCCCGTAGCGGGAGGCCTCTACAATGAGCAGTTCTTC.